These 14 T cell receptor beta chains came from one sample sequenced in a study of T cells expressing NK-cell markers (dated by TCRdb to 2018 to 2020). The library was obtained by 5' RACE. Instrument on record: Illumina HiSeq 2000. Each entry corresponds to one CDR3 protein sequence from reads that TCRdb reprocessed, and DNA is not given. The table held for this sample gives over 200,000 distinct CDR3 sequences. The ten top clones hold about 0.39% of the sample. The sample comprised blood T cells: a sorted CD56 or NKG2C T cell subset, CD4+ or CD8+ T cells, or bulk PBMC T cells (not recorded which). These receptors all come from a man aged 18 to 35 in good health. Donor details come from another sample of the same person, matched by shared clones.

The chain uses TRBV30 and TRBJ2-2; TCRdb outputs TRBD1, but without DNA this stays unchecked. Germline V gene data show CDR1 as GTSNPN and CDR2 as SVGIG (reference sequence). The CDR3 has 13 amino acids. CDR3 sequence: CAWSGDGTGELFF. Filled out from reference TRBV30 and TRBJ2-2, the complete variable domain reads SQTIHQWPATLVQPVGSPLSLECTVEGTSNPNLYWYRQAAGRGLQLLFYSVGIGQISSEVPQNLSASRPQDRQFILSSKKLLLSDSGFYLCAWSGDGTGELFFGEGSRLTVL.

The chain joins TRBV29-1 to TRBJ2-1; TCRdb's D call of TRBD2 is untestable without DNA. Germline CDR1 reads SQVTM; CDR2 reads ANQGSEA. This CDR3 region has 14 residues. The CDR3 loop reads CSGGGGNLYNEQFF.

CDR3 in amino acids: CASSKGQDYGYTF. The chain uses TRBV5-1 and TRBJ1-2; TCRdb outputs TRBD1, but without DNA this stays unchecked. This CDR3 comprises 13 residues. Germline V gene sequence: CDR1 SGHRS, CDR2 YFSETQ.

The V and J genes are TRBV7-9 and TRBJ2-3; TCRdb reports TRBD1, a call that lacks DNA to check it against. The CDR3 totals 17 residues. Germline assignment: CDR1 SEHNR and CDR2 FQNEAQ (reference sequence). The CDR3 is CASSLVGQGVSTDTQYF.

This CDR3 is CSVLDSGSQNEQFF. The gene calls are TRBV29-1 and TRBJ2-1; TCRdb outputs TRBD2, but without DNA this stays unchecked. The CDR3 length is 14 residues. CDR1 is SQVTM, CDR2 ANQGSEA, per germline.

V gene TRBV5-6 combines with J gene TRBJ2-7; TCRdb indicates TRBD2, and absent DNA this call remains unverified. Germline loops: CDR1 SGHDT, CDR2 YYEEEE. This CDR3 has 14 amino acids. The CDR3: CASSSPTSGYEQYF.

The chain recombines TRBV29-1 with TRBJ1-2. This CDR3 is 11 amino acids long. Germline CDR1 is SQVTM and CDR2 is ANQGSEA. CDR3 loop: CSVDEERRYTF. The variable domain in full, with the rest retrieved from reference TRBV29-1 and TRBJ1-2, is SAVISQKPSRDICQRGTSLTIQCQVDSQVTMMFWYRQQPGQSLTLIATANQGSEATYESGFVIDKFPISRPNLTFSTLTVSNMSPEDSSIYLCSVDEERRYTFGSGTRLTVV.

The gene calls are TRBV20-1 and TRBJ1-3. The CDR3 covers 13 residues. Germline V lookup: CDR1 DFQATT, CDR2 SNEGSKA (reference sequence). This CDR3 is CSARDPVGYTIYF.

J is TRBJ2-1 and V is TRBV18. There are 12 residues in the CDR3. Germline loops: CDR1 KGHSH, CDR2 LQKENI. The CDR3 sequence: CASSPPGGEEFF.

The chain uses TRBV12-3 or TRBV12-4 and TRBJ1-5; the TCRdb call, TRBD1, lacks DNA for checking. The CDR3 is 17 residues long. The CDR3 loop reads CASSLRQGRLSNQPQHF.

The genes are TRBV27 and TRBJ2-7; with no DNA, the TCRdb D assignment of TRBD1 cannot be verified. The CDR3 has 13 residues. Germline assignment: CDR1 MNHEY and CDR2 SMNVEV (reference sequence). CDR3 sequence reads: CASVGGRNYEQYF.

The CDR3 spells CATSRVGGNTEAFF. This rearrangement joins TRBV15 to TRBJ1-1. The germline V gene has CDR1 LNHNV and CDR2 YYDKDF (reference sequence). The CDR3 length is 14 residues.

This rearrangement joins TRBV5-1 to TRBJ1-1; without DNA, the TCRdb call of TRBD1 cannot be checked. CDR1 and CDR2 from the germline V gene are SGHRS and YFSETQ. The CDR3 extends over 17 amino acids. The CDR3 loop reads CASSLKGTGVGVTEAFF.

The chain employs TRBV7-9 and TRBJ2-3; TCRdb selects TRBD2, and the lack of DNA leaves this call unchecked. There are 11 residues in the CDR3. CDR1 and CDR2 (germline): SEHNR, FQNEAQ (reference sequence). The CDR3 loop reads CASSYGRSQYF.